This TCR beta chain emerged from a study of preoperative IRX-2 immunotherapy in early breast cancer (dated by TCRdb to the late 2010s). About this clone: This clone's antigen is unknown. A read error may account for a junction end that differs from germline.

This specimen's treatment or condition label, interpreted: preoperative locoregional IRX-2 cytokine immunotherapy. The samples were obtained from a phase Ib study that tested preoperative, locoregional IRX-2 cytokine immunotherapy designed to prime immune responses. Donors were patients with early-stage breast cancer who received IRX-2 before surgery. From the cysteine through the phenylalanine, the CDR3 covers 14 amino acids. This entry keeps only the CDR3 DNA: 42 bases, framed from base 1. CDR1 is given as LNHDA and CDR2 as SQIVND, both from the germline V gene (reference sequence). The protocol used for the library was the immunoSEQ multiplex PCR assay. TCRdb holds this immuneACCESS table with in-frame rearrangements only. Some clones are missing; in checked studies, unresolved V genes explain under half, and the rest has no known cause. The sample table holds roughly 27,000 clones, of which roughly four fifths were seen once. The ten largest clones represent about 6.8% of the sample.

Sequenced material: lymph node tissue, taken after IRX-2 immunotherapy. This TCR came from a human donor with breast cancer. In this chain, TRBV19 is recombined with TRBJ2-7, with TRBD2 matching 8 junction bases. The encoded CDR3 is CASTPSGSSHEQYF. The nucleotides read TGTGCCAGTACCCCTAGCGGGTCCTCCCACGAGCAGTACTTC.